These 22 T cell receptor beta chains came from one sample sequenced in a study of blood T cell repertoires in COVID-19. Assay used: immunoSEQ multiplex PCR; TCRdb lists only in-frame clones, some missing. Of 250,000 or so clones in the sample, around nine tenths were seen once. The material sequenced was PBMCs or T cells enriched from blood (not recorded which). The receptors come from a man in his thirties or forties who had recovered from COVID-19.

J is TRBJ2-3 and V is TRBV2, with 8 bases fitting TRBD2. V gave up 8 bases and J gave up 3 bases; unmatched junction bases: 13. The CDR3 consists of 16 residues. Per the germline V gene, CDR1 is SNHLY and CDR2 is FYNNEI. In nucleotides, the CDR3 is TGTGCCAGCGAACTTACCCCGGGACTAGGGACAGATACGCAGTATTTT. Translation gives CASELTPGLGTDTQYF. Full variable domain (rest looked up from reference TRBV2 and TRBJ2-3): EPEVTQTPSHQVTQMGQEVILRCVPISNHLYFYWYRQILGQKVEFLVSFYNNEISEKSEIFDDQFSVERPDGSNFTLKIRSTKLEDSAMYFCASELTPGLGTDTQYFGPGTRLTVL.

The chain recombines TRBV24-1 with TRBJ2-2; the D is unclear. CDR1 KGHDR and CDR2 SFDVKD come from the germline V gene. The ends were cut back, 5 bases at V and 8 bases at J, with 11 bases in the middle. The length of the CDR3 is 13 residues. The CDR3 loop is CATSAVRSGELFF. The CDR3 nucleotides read TGTGCCACCAGTGCTGTTCGGTCAGGGGAGCTGTTTTTT.

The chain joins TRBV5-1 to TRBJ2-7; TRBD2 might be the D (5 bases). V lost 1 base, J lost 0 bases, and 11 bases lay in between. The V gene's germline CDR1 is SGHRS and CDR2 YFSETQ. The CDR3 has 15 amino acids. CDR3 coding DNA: TGCGCCAGCAGCTTGAGTCCGGGAAGCTCCTACGAGCAGTACTTC. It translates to CASSLSPGSSYEQYF.

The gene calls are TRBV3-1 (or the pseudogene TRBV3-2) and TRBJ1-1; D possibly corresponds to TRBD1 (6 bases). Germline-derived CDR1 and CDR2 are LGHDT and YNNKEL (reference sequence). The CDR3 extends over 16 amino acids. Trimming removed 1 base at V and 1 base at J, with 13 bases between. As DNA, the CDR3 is TGTGCCAGCAGCCAAGGTCCAGGGACACCGAACACTGAAGCTTTCTTT. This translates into CASSQGPGTPNTEAFF.

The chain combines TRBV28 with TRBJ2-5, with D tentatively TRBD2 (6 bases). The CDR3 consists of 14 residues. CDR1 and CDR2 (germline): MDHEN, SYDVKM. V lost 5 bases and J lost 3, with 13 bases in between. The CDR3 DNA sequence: TGTGCCAGCAGTCCGGGGGTTAAGAAAGAGACCCAGTACTTC. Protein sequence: CASSPGVKKETQYF.

The CDR3 DNA reads as TGTGCCAGCAGTTTCGCGGGGGCGAGGCCCCAGCATTTT. Protein product: CASSFAGARPQHF. The genes are TRBV12-3 or TRBV12-4 and TRBJ1-5; a weak D match, TRBD1 (6 bases). The V end lost 3 bases, the J end lost 9 bases, and 12 bases lay between the germline ends. The CDR3 covers 13 residues.

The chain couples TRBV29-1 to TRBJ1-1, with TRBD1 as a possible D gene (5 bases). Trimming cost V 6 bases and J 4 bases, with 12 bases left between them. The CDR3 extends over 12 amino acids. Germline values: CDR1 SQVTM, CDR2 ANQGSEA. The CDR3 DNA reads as TGCAGCGTCATGGGTGGGGCCACTGAAGCTTTCTTT. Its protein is CSVMGGATEAFF.

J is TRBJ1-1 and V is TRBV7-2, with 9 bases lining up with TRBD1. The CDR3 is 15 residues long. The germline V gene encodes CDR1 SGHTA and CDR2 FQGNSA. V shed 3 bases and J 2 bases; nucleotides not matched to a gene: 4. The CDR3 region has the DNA TGTGCCAGCAGCTTCCGGGACAGGGCAAACACTGAAGCTTTCTTT. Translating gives CASSFRDRANTEAFF.

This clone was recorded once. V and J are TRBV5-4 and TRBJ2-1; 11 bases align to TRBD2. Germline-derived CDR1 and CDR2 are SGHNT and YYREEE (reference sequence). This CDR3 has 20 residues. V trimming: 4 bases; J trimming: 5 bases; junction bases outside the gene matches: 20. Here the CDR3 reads CASSPSGVYLLAGGNNEQFF. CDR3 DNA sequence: TGTGCCAGCAGCCCTTCGGGGGTCTACCTTCTAGCGGGGGGAAACAATGAGCAGTTCTTC.

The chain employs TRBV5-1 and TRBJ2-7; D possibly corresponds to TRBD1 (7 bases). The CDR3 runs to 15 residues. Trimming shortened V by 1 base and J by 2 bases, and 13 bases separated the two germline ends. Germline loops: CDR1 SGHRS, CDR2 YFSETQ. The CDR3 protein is CASSLSAGGTYEQYF. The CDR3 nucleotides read TGCGCCAGCAGCTTGAGCGCAGGGGGGACCTACGAGCAGTACTTC.

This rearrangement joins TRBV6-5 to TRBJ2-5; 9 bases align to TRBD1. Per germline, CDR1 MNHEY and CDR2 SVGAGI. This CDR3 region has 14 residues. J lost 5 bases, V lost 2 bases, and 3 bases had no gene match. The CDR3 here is CASSYGTGTETQYF. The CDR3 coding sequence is TGTGCCAGCAGTTACGGGACAGGGACCGAGACCCAGTACTTC.

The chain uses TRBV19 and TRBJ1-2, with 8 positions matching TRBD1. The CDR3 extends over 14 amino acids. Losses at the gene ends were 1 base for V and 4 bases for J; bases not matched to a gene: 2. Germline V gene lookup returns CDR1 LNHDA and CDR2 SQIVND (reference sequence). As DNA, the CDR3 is TGTGCCAGTAGTATAGGCAGGGGGCTCTATGGCTACACCTTC. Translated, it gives CASSIGRGLYGYTF.

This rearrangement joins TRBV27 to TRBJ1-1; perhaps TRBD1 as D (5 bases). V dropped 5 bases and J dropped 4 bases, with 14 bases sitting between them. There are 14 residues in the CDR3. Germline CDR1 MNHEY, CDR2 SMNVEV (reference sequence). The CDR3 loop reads CASSPTGGITEAFF. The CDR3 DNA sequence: TGTGCCAGCAGTCCTACAGGTGGGATCACTGAAGCTTTCTTT.

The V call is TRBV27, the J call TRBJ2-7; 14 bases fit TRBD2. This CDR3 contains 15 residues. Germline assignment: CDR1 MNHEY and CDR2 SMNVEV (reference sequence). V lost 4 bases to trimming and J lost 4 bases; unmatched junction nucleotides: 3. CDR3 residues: CASSSWTSGRYEQYF. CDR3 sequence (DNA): TGTGCCAGCAGTTCCTGGACTAGCGGGAGGTACGAGCAGTACTTC.

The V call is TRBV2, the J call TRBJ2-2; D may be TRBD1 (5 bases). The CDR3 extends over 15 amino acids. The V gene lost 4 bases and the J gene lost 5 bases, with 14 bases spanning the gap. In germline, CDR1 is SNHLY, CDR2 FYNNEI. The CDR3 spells CASSVSGIGTGELFF. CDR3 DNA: TGTGCCAGCAGTGTATCAGGGATTGGGACCGGGGAGCTGTTTTTT.

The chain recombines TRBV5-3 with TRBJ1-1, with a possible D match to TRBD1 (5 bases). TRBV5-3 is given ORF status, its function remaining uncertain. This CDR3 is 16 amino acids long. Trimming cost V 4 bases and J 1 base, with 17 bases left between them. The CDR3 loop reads CARSPQFPQGNTEAFF. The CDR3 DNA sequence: TGTGCCAGAAGCCCACAGTTCCCTCAGGGGAACACTGAAGCTTTCTTT.

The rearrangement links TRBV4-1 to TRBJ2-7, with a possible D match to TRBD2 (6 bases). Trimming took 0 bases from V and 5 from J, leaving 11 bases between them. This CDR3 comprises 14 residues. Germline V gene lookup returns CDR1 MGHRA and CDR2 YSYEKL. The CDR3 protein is CASSQDRVADEQYF. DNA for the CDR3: TGCGCCAGCAGCCAAGATAGGGTAGCGGACGAGCAGTACTTC.

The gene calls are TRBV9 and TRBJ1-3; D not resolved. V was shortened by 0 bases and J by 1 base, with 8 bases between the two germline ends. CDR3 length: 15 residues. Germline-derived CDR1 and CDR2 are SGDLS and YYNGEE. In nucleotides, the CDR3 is TGTGCCAGCAGCGTAGAGGCGGAGTCTGGAAACACCATATATTTT. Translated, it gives CASSVEAESGNTIYF.

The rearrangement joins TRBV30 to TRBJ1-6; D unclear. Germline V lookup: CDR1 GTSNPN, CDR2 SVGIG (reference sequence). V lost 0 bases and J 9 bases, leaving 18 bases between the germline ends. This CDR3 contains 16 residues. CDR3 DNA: TGTGCCTGGAGTGTTATCTACAGCCAGAGAAGTTCACCCCTCCACTTT. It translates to CAWSVIYSQRSSPLHF.

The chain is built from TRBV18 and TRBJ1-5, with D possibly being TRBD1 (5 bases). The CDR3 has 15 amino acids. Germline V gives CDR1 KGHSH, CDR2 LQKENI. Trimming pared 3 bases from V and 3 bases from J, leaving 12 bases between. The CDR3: CASSPTDGNNQPQHF. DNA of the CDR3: TGTGCCAGCTCACCGACAGATGGGAACAATCAGCCCCAGCATTTT.

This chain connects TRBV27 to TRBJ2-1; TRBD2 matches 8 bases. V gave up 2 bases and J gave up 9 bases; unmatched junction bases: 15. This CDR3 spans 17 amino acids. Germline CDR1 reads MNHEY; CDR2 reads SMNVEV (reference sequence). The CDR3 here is CASSLRSPGGPIIEQFF. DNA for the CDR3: TGTGCCAGCAGTTTAAGGAGCCCGGGAGGGCCTATTATTGAGCAGTTCTTC.

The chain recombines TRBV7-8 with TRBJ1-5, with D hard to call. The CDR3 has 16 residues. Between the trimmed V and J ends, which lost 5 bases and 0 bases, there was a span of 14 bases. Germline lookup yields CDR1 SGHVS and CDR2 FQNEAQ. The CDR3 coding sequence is TGTGCCAGCAGCCCCATTCGAGGATATAGCAATCAGCCCCAGCATTTT. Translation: CASSPIRGYSNQPQHF.